A single sample is the source of the 8 T cell receptor beta chains below, sequenced in a study of blood T cell repertoires in COVID-19. Generated by immunoSEQ multiplex PCR, the TCRdb table keeps only in-frame clones and is missing some. Of 65,000 to 90,000 clones in the sample, 75% to 85% are singletons; the top ten hold around 29%. The source material was peripheral blood. Receptor source: an elderly woman with acute or convalescent COVID-19.

The V and J genes are TRBV3-1 (or the pseudogene TRBV3-2) and TRBJ2-1; 9 bases match TRBD2. This CDR3 is built from 13 residues. Unmatched junction bases numbered 6, after V lost 6 bases and J lost 9 bases. From germline, CDR1 is LGHDT and CDR2 YNNKEL (reference sequence). DNA of the CDR3: TGTGCCAGCAGGGGCGGGAGGGCCGGTGAGCAGTTCTTC. This translates into CASRGGRAGEQFF.

The CDR3 region is CASSRGHLNTIYF. As DNA, the CDR3 is TGTGCCAGCAGTAGGGGACATCTGAACACCATATATTTT. The rearrangement joins TRBV6-2 or TRBV6-3 to TRBJ1-3; possibly TRBD1 for D (6 bases). The V and J ends lost 5 bases and 7 bases respectively, with 12 bases between them. This CDR3 is built from 13 residues. Looked up from germline, CDR1 is MNHEY and CDR2 is SVGEGT.

A few counts support this clone. The V gene is TRBV3-1 (or the pseudogene TRBV3-2), the J gene TRBJ1-1; a possible D gene is TRBD1 (5 bases). Germline V gene data show CDR1 as LGHDT and CDR2 as YNNKEL (reference sequence). This CDR3 is built from 13 residues. Trimming stripped 3 bases from V and 2 bases from J, with 7 bases between. The CDR3 protein is CASSQTVNTEAFF. The CDR3 DNA reads as TGTGCCAGCAGCCAGACAGTTAACACTGAAGCTTTCTTT.

V is TRBV29-1 and J is TRBJ1-4; no firm D call. This CDR3 is built from 15 residues. Between the trimmed V and J ends, which lost 6 bases and 0 bases, there was a span of 14 bases. Germline V lookup: CDR1 SQVTM, CDR2 ANQGSEA. This chain's CDR3 is CSVSRLSATNEKLFF. CDR3 nucleotide sequence: TGCAGCGTGTCCAGACTCTCGGCAACTAATGAAAAACTGTTTTTT.

The J gene is TRBJ1-5, the V gene TRBV5-6; TRBD1 matches 10 bases. The V and J ends lost 4 bases and 7 bases, in that order; junction bases with no gene match: 20. Germline CDR1 is SGHDT and CDR2 is YYEEEE. The CDR3 has 19 amino acids. DNA for the CDR3: TGTGCCAGCAGCGCCTCCCTGGGGACAGGGGCTCTAGCGGGGCAGCCCCAGCATTTT. Protein product: CASSASLGTGALAGQPQHF.

This chain links TRBV5-1 with TRBJ1-4; weak D call: TRBD1 (5 bases). This CDR3 is 14 amino acids long. Trimming stripped 4 bases from V and 6 bases from J, with 13 bases between. CDR1 and CDR2 (germline): SGHRS, YFSETQ. The CDR3 region has the DNA TGCGCCAGCAGCCGGGACGGAGGGGATGAAAAACTGTTTTTT. This sequence encodes CASSRDGGDEKLFF. Drawing the rest from reference TRBV5-1 and TRBJ1-4, the complete variable domain is KAGVTQTPRYLIKTRGQQVTLSCSPISGHRSVSWYQQTPGQGLQFLFEYFSETQRNKGNFPGRFSGRQFSNSRSEMNVSTLELGDSALYLCASSRDGGDEKLFFGSGTQLSVL.

The CDR3 DNA reads TGTGCCAGCAGCGGGGGACAGGGGCCCTACGAGCAGTACTTC. It encodes CASSGGQGPYEQYF. The chain recombines TRBV7-2 with TRBJ2-7; 10 nucleotides line up with TRBD1. The CDR3 length is 14 residues. The junction had 3 bases not matched to a gene; V was cut back by 5 bases and J by 2 bases. Germline loops: CDR1 SGHTA, CDR2 FQGNSA.

The gene calls are TRBV27 and TRBJ2-2; 8 positions agree with TRBD1. The CDR3 consists of 12 residues. In germline, CDR1 is MNHEY, CDR2 SMNVEV (reference sequence). Unmatched junction bases numbered 12, after V lost 8 bases and J lost 16 bases. The CDR3, as DNA: TGTGCCAGCGACCAGGGGGCCTCTTTTACGTTTTTT. Its translation is CASDQGASFTFF.